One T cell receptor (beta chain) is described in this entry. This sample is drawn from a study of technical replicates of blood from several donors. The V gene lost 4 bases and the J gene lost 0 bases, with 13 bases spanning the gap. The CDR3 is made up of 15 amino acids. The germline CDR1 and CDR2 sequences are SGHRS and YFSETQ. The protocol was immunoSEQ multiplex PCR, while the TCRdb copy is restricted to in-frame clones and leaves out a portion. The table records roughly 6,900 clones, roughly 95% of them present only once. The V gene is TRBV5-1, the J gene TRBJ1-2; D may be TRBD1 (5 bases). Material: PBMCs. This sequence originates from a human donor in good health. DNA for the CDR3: TGCGCCAGCAGCCCCGGGGGACCAGCTAACTATGGCTACACCTTC. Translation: CASSPGGPANYGYTF.